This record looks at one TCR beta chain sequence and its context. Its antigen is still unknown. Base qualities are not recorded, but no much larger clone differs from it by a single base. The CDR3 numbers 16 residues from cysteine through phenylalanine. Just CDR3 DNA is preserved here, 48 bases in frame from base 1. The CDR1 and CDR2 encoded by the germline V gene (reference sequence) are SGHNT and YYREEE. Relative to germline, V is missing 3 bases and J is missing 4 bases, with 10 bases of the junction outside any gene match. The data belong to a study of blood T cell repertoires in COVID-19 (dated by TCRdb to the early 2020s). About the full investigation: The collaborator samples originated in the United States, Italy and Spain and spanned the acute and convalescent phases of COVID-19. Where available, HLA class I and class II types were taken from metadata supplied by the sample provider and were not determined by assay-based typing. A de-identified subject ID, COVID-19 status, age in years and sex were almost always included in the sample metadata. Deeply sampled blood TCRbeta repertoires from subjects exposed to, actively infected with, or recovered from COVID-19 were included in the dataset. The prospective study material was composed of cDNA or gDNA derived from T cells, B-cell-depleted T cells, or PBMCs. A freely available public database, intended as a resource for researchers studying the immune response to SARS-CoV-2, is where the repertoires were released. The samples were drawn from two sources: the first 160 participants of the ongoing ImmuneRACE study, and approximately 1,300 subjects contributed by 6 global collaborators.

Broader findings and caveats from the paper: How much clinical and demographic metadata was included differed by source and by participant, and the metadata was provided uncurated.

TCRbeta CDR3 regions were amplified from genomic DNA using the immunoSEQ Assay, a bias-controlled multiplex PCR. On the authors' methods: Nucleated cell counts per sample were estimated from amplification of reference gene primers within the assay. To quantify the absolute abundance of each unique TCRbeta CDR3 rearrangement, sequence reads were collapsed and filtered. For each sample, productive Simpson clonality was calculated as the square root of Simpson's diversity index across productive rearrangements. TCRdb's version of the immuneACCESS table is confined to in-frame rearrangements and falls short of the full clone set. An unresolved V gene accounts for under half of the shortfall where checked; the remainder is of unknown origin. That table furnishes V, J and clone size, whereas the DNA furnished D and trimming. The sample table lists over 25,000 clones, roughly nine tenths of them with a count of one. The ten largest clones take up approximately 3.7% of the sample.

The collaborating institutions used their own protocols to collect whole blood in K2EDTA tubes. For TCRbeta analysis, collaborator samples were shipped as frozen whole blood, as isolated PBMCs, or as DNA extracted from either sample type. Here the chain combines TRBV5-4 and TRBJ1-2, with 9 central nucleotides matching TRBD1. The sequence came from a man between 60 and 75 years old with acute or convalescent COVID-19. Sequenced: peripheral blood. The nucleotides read TGTGCCAGCAGCTCTCCGGGACAGGGCTCGTCCTATGGCTACACCTTC. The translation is CASSSPGQGSSYGYTF.